This T cell receptor (beta chain) appears in the sequencing data of a study of blood T cell repertoires in COVID-19. Overall study context: The study drew acute and convalescent COVID-19 samples from the United States, Italy and Spain. Nucleic acid was either cDNA or gDNA, and it came from T cells, B-cell-depleted T cells, or PBMCs.

Authors' methods: Quantification of nucleated cells was approximated via reference gene primer amplification. The method was immunoSEQ multiplex PCR; TCRdb's version includes in-frame clones alone and lacks a portion of them. V and J calls and clone size are as listed in that table; D and trimming were resolved from the DNA. Of tens of thousands of clones listed, roughly 82% were seen once; the top ten hold more than 1%. The germline V gene encodes CDR1 SGHNT and CDR2 YYREEE (reference sequence). The CDR3 consists of 14 residues. V dropped 3 bases and J dropped 2 bases, with 11 bases sitting between them.

Sequenced sample: peripheral blood. The clonotype originates from a woman of 80 years or more with acute or convalescent COVID-19. V is TRBV5-4 and J is TRBJ2-5; tentatively, D is TRBD1 (6 bases). The CDR3 region has the DNA TGTGCCAGCAGCTCCGGGACAATTCAAGAGACCCAGTACTTC. Protein sequence: CASSSGTIQETQYF.